This T cell receptor (beta chain) comes out of a study of blood T cell repertoires in COVID-19. Sequencing was performed with immunoSEQ multiplex PCR; in TCRdb, only in-frame clones are kept and a portion is missing. The table lists around 250,000 clones, over 70% of them singletons. Germline CDR1 reads MNHEY; CDR2 reads SVGAGI. The CDR3 totals 15 residues, both ends included. Of note for this clone: No DNA is shown, since the ends of the CDR3 on it are uncertain; the CDR3 is the one TCRdb lists.

The chain uses TRBV6-5 and TRBJ2-2; TRBD1 is the table's D call, not checked against the DNA. The material sequenced was peripheral blood. This TCR was sampled from a human donor in a cohort sampled during active COVID-19. CDR3 residues: CASILGQGNTGELFF.